Below are 8 T cell receptor beta chains sequenced from a single sample in a study of T cell responses to AZD1222 COVID-19 vaccine. Assay used: immunoSEQ multiplex PCR; TCRdb lists only in-frame clones, some missing. This sample carries 70,000 or so clones, about 88% of them seen once, and the ten largest clones take less than 9.5%. This material consisted of peripheral blood, taken on day 0 of AZD1222 vaccination. These receptors came from an adult in good health.

The chain employs TRBV19 and TRBJ2-5, with D possibly being TRBD2 (6 bases). The CDR3 consists of 13 residues. Trimming took off 6 bases at V and 4 bases at J, with 12 bases between the two ends. Germline CDR1 is LNHDA and CDR2 is SQIVND (reference sequence). CDR3 amino acids: CASSTRRAETQYF. The CDR3 DNA follows: TGTGCCAGTAGCACCCGGAGGGCAGAGACCCAGTACTTC.

This sequence joins TRBV28 and TRBJ1-1, with D unresolved. The germline CDR1 and CDR2 sequences are MDHEN and SYDVKM. The V end lost 6 bases, the J end lost 3 bases, and 14 bases lay between the germline ends. The CDR3 covers 14 residues. The CDR3 region is CASRETPADTEAFF. Written as DNA, the CDR3 is TGTGCCAGCAGAGAGACACCCGCGGACACTGAAGCTTTCTTT.

This clone turned up a few times. The rearrangement joins TRBV6-2 or TRBV6-3 to TRBJ1-1; D gene uncertain. Per germline, CDR1 MNHEY and CDR2 SVGEGT. V lost 4 bases and J lost 1, with 10 bases in between. The CDR3 sequence is 14 residues long. Here the CDR3 reads CASSSNVGNTEAFF. In nucleotides, the CDR3 is TGTGCCAGCAGTTCGAATGTAGGGAACACTGAAGCTTTCTTT.

The chain employs TRBV7-2 and TRBJ1-3; 7 bases are shared with TRBD1. Germline V gene sequence: CDR1 SGHTA, CDR2 FQGNSA. CDR3 length: 16 amino acids. The J segment lost 4 bases and the V segment lost 0 bases, leaving 6 bases of the junction unmatched. The CDR3: CASSLARDRAGNTIYF. The DNA of the CDR3 is TGTGCCAGCAGCTTAGCCCGCGACAGGGCCGGAAACACCATATATTTT.

The chain joins TRBV4-2 to TRBJ2-7; TRBD2 is a possible D gene (6 bases). The germline gives CDR1 LGHNA, CDR2 YNFKEQ. The CDR3 totals 15 residues. Trimming shortened V by 1 base and J by 2 bases, and 12 bases separated the two germline ends. CDR3 residues: CASSQGTSRTYEQYF. In DNA form, the CDR3 reads TGTGCCAGCAGCCAAGGAACTAGCAGAACCTACGAGCAGTACTTC.

This clone came up a few times. The rearrangement links TRBV6-5 to TRBJ1-6, with D unclear. V lost 7 bases and J 4 bases, leaving 8 bases between the germline ends. The germline V gene has CDR1 MNHEY and CDR2 SVGAGI. This CDR3 contains 13 residues. The CDR3 DNA reads TGTGCCAGCAAGGGCACGTATAATTCACCCCTCCACTTT. Translating it yields CASKGTYNSPLHF.

This chain joins TRBV10-3 and TRBJ2-1, with a possible D match to TRBD1 (6 bases). The CDR3 runs to 15 residues. V was cut by 2 bases and J by 4 bases, with 12 bases left in between. Germline V lookup: CDR1 ENHRY, CDR2 SYGVKD. CDR3 loop: CAISEGQRSYNEQFF. CDR3 in DNA: TGTGCCATCAGTGAGGGACAGAGGAGTTACAATGAGCAGTTCTTC.

This clone came up once. This chain uses TRBV29-1 with TRBJ2-7; the D is unclear. Germline assignment: CDR1 SQVTM and CDR2 ANQGSEA. The V end lost 8 bases, the J end lost 0 bases, and 11 bases lay between the germline ends. The CDR3 consists of 12 residues. The CDR3 protein is CSYQTVSYEQYF. The CDR3 nucleotides read TGCAGCTACCAGACTGTCTCCTACGAGCAGTACTTC.